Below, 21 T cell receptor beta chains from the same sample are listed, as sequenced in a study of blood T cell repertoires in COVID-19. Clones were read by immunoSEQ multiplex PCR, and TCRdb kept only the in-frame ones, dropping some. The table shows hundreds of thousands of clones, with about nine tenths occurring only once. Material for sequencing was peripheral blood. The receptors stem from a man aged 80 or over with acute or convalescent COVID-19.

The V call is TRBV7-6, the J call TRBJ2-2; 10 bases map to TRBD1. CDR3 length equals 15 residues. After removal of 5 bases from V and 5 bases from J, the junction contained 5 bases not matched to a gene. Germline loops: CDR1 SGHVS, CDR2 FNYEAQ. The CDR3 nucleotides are TGTGCCAGCAGCCCCCTGGGACAGGGGACCGGGGAGCTGTTTTTT. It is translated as CASSPLGQGTGELFF.

The CDR3 DNA follows: TGTGCCAGCAGCCTAAGGACAGGGGATAATTCACCCCTCCACTTT. Its protein is CASSLRTGDNSPLHF. The chain carries TRBV7-6 and TRBJ1-6; TRBD1 matches at 9 bases. Germline-derived CDR1 and CDR2 are SGHVS and FNYEAQ. V gave up 5 bases and J gave up 5 bases; unmatched junction bases: 4. There are 15 residues in the CDR3.

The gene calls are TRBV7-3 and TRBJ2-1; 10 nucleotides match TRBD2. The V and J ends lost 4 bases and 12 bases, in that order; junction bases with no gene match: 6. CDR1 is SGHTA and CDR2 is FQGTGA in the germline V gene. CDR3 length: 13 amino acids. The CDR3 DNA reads TGTGCCAGCAGCTGGCTAGCGGGAGTCGGGCAGTTCTTC. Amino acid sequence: CASSWLAGVGQFF.

CDR3 residues: CASRQLLAGGVVEQFF. Written as DNA, the CDR3 is TGCGCCAGCAGACAGTTATTAGCGGGAGGGGTTGTTGAGCAGTTCTTC. V usage is TRBV4-1 and J usage is TRBJ2-1; 11 bases match TRBD2. The germline V gene has CDR1 MGHRA and CDR2 YSYEKL. Losses at the gene ends were 6 bases for V and 9 bases for J; bases not matched to a gene: 13. The CDR3 sequence is 16 residues long.

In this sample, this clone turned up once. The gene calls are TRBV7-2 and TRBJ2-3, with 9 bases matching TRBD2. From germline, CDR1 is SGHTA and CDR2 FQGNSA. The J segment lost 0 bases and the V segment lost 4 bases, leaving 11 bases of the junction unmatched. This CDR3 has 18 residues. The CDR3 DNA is TGTGCCAGCAGCTACGAAAGACTAGCGGTTCGTAGCACAGATACGCAGTATTTT. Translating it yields CASSYERLAVRSTDTQYF.

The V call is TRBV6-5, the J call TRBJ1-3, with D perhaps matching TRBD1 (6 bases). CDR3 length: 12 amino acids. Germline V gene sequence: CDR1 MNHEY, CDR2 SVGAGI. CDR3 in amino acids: CATQGYGNTIYF. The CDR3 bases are TGTGCAACTCAGGGGTACGGAAACACCATATATTTT.

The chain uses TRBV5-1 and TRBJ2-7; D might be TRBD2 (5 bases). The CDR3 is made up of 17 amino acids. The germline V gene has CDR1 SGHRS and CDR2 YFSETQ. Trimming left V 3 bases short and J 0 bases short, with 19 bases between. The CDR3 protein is CASSSGGSGLSSYEQYF. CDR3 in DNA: TGCGCCAGCAGCTCAGGAGGAAGCGGCCTAAGCTCCTACGAGCAGTACTTC.

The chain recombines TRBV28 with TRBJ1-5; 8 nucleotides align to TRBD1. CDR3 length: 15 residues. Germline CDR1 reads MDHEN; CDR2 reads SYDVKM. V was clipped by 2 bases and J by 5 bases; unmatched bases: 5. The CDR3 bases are TGTGCCAGCAGTTTAAGGACAGGGCCTCATCAGCCCCAGCATTTT. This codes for CASSLRTGPHQPQHF.

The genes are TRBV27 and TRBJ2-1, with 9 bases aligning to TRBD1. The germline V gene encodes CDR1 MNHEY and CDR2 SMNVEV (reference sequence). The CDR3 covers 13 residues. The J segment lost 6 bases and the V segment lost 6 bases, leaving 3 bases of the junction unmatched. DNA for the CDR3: TGTGCCAGCAGACGGACAGGGGTCAATGAGCAGTTCTTC. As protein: CASRRTGVNEQFF.

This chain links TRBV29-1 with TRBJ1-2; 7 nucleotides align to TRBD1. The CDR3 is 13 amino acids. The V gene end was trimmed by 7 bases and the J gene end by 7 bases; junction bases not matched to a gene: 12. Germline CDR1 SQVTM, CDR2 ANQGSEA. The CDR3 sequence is CSAGGGYRGGYTF. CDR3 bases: TGCAGCGCCGGAGGGGGCTACCGGGGTGGCTACACCTTC.

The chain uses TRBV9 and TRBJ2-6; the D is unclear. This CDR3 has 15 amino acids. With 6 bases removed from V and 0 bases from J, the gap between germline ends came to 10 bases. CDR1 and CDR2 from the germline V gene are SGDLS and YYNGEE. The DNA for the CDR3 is TGTGCCAGCAACTCCCATAACTCTGGGGCCAACGTCCTGACTTTC. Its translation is CASNSHNSGANVLTF.

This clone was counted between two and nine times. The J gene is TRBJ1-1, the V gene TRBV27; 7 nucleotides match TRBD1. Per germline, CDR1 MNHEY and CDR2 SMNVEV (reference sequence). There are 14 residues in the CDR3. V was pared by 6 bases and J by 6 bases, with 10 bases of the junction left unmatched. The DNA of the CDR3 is TGTGCCAGCAGGTACAACAGGGGTTGGCCTGAAGCTTTCTTT. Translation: CASRYNRGWPEAFF.

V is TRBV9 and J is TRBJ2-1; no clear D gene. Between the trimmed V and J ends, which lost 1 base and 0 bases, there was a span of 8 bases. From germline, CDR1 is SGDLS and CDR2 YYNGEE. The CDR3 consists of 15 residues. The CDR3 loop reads CASSVSVSSYNEQFF. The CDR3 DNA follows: TGTGCCAGCAGCGTATCGGTGAGCTCCTACAATGAGCAGTTCTTC. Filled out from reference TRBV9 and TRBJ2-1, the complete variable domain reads DSGVTQTPKHLITATGQRVTLRCSPRSGDLSVYWYQQSLDQGLQFLIQYYNGEERAKGNILERFSAQQFPDLHSELNLSSLELGDSALYFCASSVSVSSYNEQFFGPGTRLTVL.

This CDR3 reads CASSSLGQAPYEQYF. CDR3 bases: TGTGCCAGCAGCTCACTCGGACAAGCCCCCTACGAGCAGTACTTC. This sequence joins TRBV27 and TRBJ2-7, with TRBD1 as a possible D gene (5 bases). Germline lookup yields CDR1 MNHEY and CDR2 SMNVEV (reference sequence). CDR3 length: 15 amino acids. V lost 6 bases and J 2 bases, leaving 17 bases between the germline ends.

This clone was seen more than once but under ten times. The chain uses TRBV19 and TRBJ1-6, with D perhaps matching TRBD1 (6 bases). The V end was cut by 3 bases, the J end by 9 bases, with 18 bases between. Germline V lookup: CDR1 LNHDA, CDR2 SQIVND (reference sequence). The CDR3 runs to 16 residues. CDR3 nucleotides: TGTGCCAGTAGTATTGGTTTGGCAGGGGTTAGTTCACCCCTCCACTTT. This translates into CASSIGLAGVSSPLHF.

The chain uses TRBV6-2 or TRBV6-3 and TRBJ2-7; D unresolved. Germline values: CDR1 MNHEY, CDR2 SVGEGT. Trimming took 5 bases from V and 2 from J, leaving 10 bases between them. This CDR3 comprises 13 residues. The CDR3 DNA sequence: TGTGCCAGCAGTACACTAAATACCTACGAGCAGTACGTC. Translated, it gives CASSTLNTYEQYV.

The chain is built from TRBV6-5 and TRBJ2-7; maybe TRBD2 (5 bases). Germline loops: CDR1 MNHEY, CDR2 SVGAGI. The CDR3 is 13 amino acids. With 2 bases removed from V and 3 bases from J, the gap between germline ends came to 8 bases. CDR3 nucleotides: TGTGCCAGCAGTTACGGTGAGGGCTACGAGCAGTACTTC. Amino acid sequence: CASSYGEGYEQYF.

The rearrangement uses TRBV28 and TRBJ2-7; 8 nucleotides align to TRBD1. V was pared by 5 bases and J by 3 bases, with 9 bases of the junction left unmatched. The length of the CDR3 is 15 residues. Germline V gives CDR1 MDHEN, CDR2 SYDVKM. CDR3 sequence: CASSPPAGGRYEQYF. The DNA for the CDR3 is TGTGCCAGCAGTCCCCCCGCAGGGGGCCGCTACGAGCAGTACTTC.

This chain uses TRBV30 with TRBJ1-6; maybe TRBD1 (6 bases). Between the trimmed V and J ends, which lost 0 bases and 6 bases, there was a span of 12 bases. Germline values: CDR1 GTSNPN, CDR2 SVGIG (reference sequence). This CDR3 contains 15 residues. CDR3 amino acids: CAWSVRAGANSPLHF. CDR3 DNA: TGTGCCTGGAGTGTACGAGCAGGGGCTAATTCACCCCTCCACTTT.

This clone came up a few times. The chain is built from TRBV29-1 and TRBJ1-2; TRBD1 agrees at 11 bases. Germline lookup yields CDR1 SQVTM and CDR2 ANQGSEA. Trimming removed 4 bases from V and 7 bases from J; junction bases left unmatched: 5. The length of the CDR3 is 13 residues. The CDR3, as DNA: TGCAGCGTTGGGGAGGACAGGGGGCTTGGCTACACCTTC. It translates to CSVGEDRGLGYTF.

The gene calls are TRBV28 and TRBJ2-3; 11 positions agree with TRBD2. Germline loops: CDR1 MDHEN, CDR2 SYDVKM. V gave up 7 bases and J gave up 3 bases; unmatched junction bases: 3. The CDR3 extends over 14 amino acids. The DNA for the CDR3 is TGTGCCAGCACCGCTAGCGGGAGGACAGATACGCAGTATTTT. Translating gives CASTASGRTDTQYF.